This T cell receptor (beta chain) came from a study of low-dose radiotherapy and immunotherapy resistance in tumors (dated by TCRdb to the early 2020s). Looking at the study overall: In Cohort 1, 0.5 Gy per fraction was delivered every 2 weeks, and a total PTV dose of 6.5 Gy was prescribed. Every two weeks, patients got intravenous cyclophosphamide at 200 mg/m2, given one day ahead of each radiation and immunotherapy administration. The translational analysis covered eight patients: three from the first dose cohort and the first five from the second dose cohort. The trial did not randomize participants into treatment groups. To make first-strand cDNA, Superscript III was used along with a set of TRAV- and TRBV-specific primers so that both the TCRalpha and TCRbeta chains were covered. Starting on cycle 1 day 1, patients took 300 mg of aspirin by mouth once daily for four cycles. Patients in Cohort 2 were given 1 Gy per fraction every two weeks, for a total of 13 Gy across 26 weeks. Patients were given nivolumab as a 240 mg flat dose every two weeks and ipilimumab at 1 mg/kg every six weeks, with both drugs delivered intravenously.

CDR3 length: 14 amino acids, cysteine to phenylalanine. Only the CDR3 part of the read is kept: 42 bases, read in frame from the first base. CDR1 and CDR2 are drawn from the germline V gene: MNHNS, SASEGT. V lost 5 bases and J lost 7 bases; the stretch between them is 15 bases long. The sample's time point label, in plain terms: after trial treatment. The meaning of the sample's treatment or condition label: LDRT plus nivolumab, ipilimumab, low-dose cyclophosphamide and aspirin (RACIN trial). The donors took part in RACIN, a single-arm, phase I, dose-escalation trial that combined nivolumab, ipilimumab, aspirin, low-dose cyclophosphamide and low-dose radiotherapy. Patients with advanced, TIL-negative solid tumors were considered eligible. This clonotype was observed at least ten times. The target of this receptor is not known. No qualities accompany the bases; no much larger clone lies one base away.

TCRdb records Illumina HiSeq 2500 as the sequencer. An approximately 20-cycle PCR with Phusion amplified the TCRs, pairing a constant-region primer with the adapter that was attached to the V primers. Amplification of the isolated mRNA was done with the MessageAmp II aRNA Amplification Kit, which involved a roughly 16-hour in vitro transcription at 37 degrees C. mRNA for TCR sequencing was isolated with the Dynabeads mRNA DIRECT Purification Kit. Indexed Illumina adapters were added in a second approximately 26-cycle Phusion PCR, and the resulting products were purified with AMPure XP beads. The study's processing was this. Custom Perl scripts pooled TCR sequences encoding the same protein, removed out-of-frame sequences and computed each clonotype's abundance. The analysis excluded TCR sequences that were supported by just one read. Repertoire metrics included Shannon entropy, Gini index, clonality, richness, and frequency of TCRs shared between repertoires. TCRdb reworked the public reads: Q25 trimming with fastp, MiXCR clone assembly, productive beta chains retained. When rows share a CDR3 protein, they turn into one entry using the most common DNA and genes. The V and J calls, along with clone size, are taken from TCRdb and not from the paper's own processing. The sample yields 40,000 to 65,000 distinct CDR3 sequences; 33% were counted once. 8% to 9% of the sample belongs to the ten largest clones.

The material sequenced was PBMCs, taken after low-dose radiotherapy plus immunotherapy. This TCR was sampled from a male donor with rectosigmoid adenocarcinoma. Recombination joined TRBV6-1 with TRBJ1-5; the best D guess is TRBD1, with 6 bases matching. The DNA is as follows: TGTGCCAGCAGTCAGACAGGAGCGGAACAGCCCCAGCATTTT. It translates as CASSQTGAEQPQHF.